Here is one TCR beta chain with its context. As yet, its antigen is unknown. This entry is derived from a study of shared clonotypes between healthy human individuals. Across the whole study: Per donor, CD8 memory used one plate, CD8 naive used two, CD4 memory used three and CD4 naive used three.

The study, taken as a whole, reports: When naive CD4 clonotypes were compared across a few donors, approximately 5% were shared. In general, naive subsets displayed greater estimated richness than memory subsets did. Represented diversity (both genetic and exposure-history) was limited by the small number of donors.

V gave up 4 bases and J gave up 6 bases, with 20 bases separating them. Per the germline V gene, CDR1 is SQVTM and CDR2 is ANQGSEA. The CDR3 runs 15 residues. Produced via immunoSEQ multiplex PCR; TCRdb's table is partial and in-frame only. The repertoire consists of roughly 1,600,000 clones, with around 98.5% occurring once and the leading ten covering 0.36%. The sample comprised naive CD4+ T cells sorted from blood. Described subset: CD45RA+ positively selected. The sequence came from a man younger than 40 in good health. V gene TRBV29-1 combines with J gene TRBJ2-3; no definite D call. This chain's CDR3 is CSVVSQSITTDTQYF. As DNA, the CDR3 is TGCAGCGTTGTAAGCCAGTCGATTACTACGGATACGCAGTATTTT.